This T cell receptor beta chain was documented in a study of T-cell reconstitution after alpha-beta-depleted transplantation in children. The CDR3 covers 15 residues. The V gene's germline CDR1 is SGDLS and CDR2 YYNGEE. The trim removed 3 bases at V and 5 bases at J, leaving 7 bases unmatched. Unique molecular identifiers were built into the TCRbeta library. TCRdb passed the PCR reads through MiXCR, listing each CDR3 protein once. Of some 500,000 distinct CDR3 sequences in the sample, about 33% were seen once. The source material was PBMCs from the stem cell graft donor, sampled from the stem cell graft. This TCR was sampled from a human donor who donated a stem cell graft to a child with aplastic anemia. V usage is TRBV9 and J usage is TRBJ1-5, with 8 nucleotides matching TRBD1. The CDR3 DNA sequence: TGTGCCAGCAGCGAAGGACAGGGTCCCCATCAGCCCCAGCATTTT. Translating it yields CASSEGQGPHQPQHF.